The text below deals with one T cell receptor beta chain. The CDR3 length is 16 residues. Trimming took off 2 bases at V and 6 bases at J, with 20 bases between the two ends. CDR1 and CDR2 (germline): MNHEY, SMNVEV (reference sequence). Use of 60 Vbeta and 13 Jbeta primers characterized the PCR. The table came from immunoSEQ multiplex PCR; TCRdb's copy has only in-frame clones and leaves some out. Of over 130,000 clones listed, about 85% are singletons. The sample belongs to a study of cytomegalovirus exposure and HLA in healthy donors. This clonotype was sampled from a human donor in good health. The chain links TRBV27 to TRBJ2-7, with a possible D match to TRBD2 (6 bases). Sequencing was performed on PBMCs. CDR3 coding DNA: TGTGCCAGCAGTTTACTGATAGGAGGGGCCCGGGGCGAGCAGTACTTC. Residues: CASSLLIGGARGEQYF.